This TCR beta chain came from a study of cytomegalovirus exposure and HLA in healthy donors. Study-wide results and limits: Researchers counted roughly 160 TCR beta chains as cytomegalovirus-associated. Cytomegalovirus status was reportedly diagnosed by the classifier with high sensitivity and specificity. Many donors shared some public TCRs, even though most TCR sequences were rare.

Germline CDR1 is MNHEY and CDR2 is SMNVEV (reference sequence). The CDR3 is 16 residues long. Deletions cut 2 bases from V and 12 bases from J, with 23 bases between. A note on this clone: The antigen is not known.

Assay used: immunoSEQ multiplex PCR; TCRdb lists only in-frame clones, some missing. The data hold about 260,000 clones, with about 90% observed a single time. Sequencing was performed on PBMCs. The clonotype comes from a woman in her 30s in good health and CMV-seronegative. J is TRBJ2-1 and V is TRBV27, with D possibly matching TRBD2 (6 bases). The CDR3 nucleotides are TGTGCCAGCAGTTTAGGGTTTAGCGGCAGAGCCGAGGGGCAGTTCTTC. It translates to CASSLGFSGRAEGQFF.